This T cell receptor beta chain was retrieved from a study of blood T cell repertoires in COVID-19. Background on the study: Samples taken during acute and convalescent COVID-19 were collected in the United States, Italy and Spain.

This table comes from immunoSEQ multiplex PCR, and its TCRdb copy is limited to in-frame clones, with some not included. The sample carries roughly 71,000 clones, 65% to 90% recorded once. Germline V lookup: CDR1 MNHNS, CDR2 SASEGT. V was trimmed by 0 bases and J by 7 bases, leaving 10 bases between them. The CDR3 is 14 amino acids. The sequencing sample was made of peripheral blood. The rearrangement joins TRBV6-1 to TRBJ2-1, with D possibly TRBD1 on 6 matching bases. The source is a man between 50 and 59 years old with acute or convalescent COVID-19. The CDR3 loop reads CASSEAGAPNEQFF. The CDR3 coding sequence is TGTGCCAGCAGTGAAGCGGGGGCGCCGAATGAGCAGTTCTTC.